This paragraph covers one TCR beta chain sequence. Its antigen is as yet unknown. The V gene's germline CDR1 is MNHEY and CDR2 SMNVEV (reference sequence). The CDR3 extends over 14 amino acids. The record originates from a study of CXCR3-negative and CXCR3-positive naive CD8 T cells. Whole-study results and caveats: CXCR3-positive naive cells carried more hydrophobic TRB CDR3s than CXCR3-negative naive cells did.

Each TRB cDNA library was prepared by 5' RACE (with UMI labels). Using the 5' RACE reads, TCRdb records one entry per CDR3 protein without DNA. The ten top clones account for around 0.5%, within a sample of some 140,000 distinct CDR3 sequences. The V and J genes are TRBV27 and TRBJ2-4; with no DNA, the TCRdb D assignment of TRBD2 cannot be verified. Source material: naive CXCR3+ CD8+ T cells from blood. The sample's subset: CD45RO-CCR7+CD27+CD95- naive CD8+ T cells expressing CXCR3 (TNR3+). The clonotype comes from a human donor in good health. Some clones in this sample may be carry-over from other donors' samples. CDR3 sequence reads: CASSSLSGAPHQYF.